These 8 T cell receptor beta chains were sequenced from one sample in a study of beta chain features in type 1 diabetes. The investigators reverse transcribed all of the isolated RNA, so they sequenced expressed TCRB transcripts. Produced via immunoSEQ multiplex PCR; TCRdb's table is partial and in-frame only. Of some 400,000 clones in the sample, less than 15% are singletons; the top ten hold roughly 0.017%. The sequencing input was naive CD4+ T cells from blood. The receptors derive from a woman aged 18-29 years in good health.

This clone was counted only a few times. The chain employs TRBV5-4 and TRBJ1-3; no definite D call. V was clipped by 0 bases and J by 2 bases, with 15 bases between them. Germline-derived CDR1 and CDR2 are SGHNT and YYREEE (reference sequence). The CDR3 is 17 residues long. The CDR3 here is CASSLVGFAPTGNTIYF. For the CDR3, the DNA is TGTGCCAGCAGCTTGGTCGGGTTCGCCCCCACTGGAAACACCATATATTTT.

This sequence joins TRBV13 and TRBJ2-7, with 11 bases fitting TRBD2. CDR3 length: 15 amino acids. V was clipped by 5 bases and J by 2 bases; unmatched bases: 5. Germline CDR1 and CDR2: PRHDT and FYEKMQ (reference sequence). The CDR3: CASSGGTSGTYEQYF. The CDR3 DNA reads as TGTGCCAGCAGCGGAGGGACTAGCGGAACCTACGAGCAGTACTTC.

The chain combines TRBV30 with TRBJ2-7, with 7 nucleotides matching TRBD1. V lost 3 bases, J lost 5 bases, and 7 bases stayed unmatched. The germline V gene has CDR1 GTSNPN and CDR2 SVGIG (reference sequence). The length of the CDR3 is 13 residues. The CDR3 loop is CAWRPGGFNEQYF. The CDR3 coding sequence is TGTGCCTGGAGGCCAGGGGGTTTCAACGAGCAGTACTTC.

J is TRBJ2-3 and V is TRBV27, with 9 bases identical to TRBD2. Germline loops: CDR1 MNHEY, CDR2 SMNVEV (reference sequence). Germline trimming cut 2 bases from V and 5 bases from J; bases unmatched to any gene: 8. The CDR3 is 16 amino acids. CDR3 residues: CASSLRGGRGKDTQYF. In nucleotides, the CDR3 is TGTGCCAGCAGTTTAAGGGGCGGGAGGGGGAAAGATACGCAGTATTTT.

The chain has TRBV18 and TRBJ2-3, with 8 positions matching TRBD1. CDR1 KGHSH and CDR2 LQKENI come from the germline V gene. With V trimmed by 3 bases and J by 2 bases, 10 bases remained unmatched. This CDR3 comprises 17 residues. The CDR3 region is CASSPRFDRGNTDTQYF. The DNA for the CDR3 is TGTGCCAGCTCACCGCGATTCGACAGGGGAAACACAGATACGCAGTATTTT.

V usage is TRBV4-2 and J usage is TRBJ2-1; D is uncertain. The germline CDR1 and CDR2 sequences are LGHNA and YNFKEQ. The CDR3 has 14 residues. Trimming removed 1 base at V and 9 bases at J, with 13 bases between. CDR3 DNA: TGTGCCAGCAGCCAAGGGCTAGTTTCTGGTGAGCAGTTCTTC. Amino acid sequence: CASSQGLVSGEQFF.

The chain employs TRBV2 and TRBJ2-7; D unresolved. The CDR3 runs to 12 residues. V was clipped by 3 bases and J by 3 bases, with 6 bases between them. The germline CDR1 and CDR2 sequences are SNHLY and FYNNEI. CDR3 sequence (DNA): TGTGCCAGCAGTGATAACGGCTACGAGCAGTACTTC. Translation gives CASSDNGYEQYF.

This clone has just a few counts. The genes are TRBV6-6 and TRBJ2-7, with D possibly TRBD2 on 6 matching bases. Germline V gene data show CDR1 as MNHNY and CDR2 as SVGAGI (reference sequence). The CDR3 extends over 14 amino acids. Trimming removed 4 bases from V and 2 bases from J, with 12 bases in between. The DNA of the CDR3 is TGTGCCAGCAGTTTGACTAGTGGCACCTACGAGCAGTACTTC. Translation gives CASSLTSGTYEQYF.